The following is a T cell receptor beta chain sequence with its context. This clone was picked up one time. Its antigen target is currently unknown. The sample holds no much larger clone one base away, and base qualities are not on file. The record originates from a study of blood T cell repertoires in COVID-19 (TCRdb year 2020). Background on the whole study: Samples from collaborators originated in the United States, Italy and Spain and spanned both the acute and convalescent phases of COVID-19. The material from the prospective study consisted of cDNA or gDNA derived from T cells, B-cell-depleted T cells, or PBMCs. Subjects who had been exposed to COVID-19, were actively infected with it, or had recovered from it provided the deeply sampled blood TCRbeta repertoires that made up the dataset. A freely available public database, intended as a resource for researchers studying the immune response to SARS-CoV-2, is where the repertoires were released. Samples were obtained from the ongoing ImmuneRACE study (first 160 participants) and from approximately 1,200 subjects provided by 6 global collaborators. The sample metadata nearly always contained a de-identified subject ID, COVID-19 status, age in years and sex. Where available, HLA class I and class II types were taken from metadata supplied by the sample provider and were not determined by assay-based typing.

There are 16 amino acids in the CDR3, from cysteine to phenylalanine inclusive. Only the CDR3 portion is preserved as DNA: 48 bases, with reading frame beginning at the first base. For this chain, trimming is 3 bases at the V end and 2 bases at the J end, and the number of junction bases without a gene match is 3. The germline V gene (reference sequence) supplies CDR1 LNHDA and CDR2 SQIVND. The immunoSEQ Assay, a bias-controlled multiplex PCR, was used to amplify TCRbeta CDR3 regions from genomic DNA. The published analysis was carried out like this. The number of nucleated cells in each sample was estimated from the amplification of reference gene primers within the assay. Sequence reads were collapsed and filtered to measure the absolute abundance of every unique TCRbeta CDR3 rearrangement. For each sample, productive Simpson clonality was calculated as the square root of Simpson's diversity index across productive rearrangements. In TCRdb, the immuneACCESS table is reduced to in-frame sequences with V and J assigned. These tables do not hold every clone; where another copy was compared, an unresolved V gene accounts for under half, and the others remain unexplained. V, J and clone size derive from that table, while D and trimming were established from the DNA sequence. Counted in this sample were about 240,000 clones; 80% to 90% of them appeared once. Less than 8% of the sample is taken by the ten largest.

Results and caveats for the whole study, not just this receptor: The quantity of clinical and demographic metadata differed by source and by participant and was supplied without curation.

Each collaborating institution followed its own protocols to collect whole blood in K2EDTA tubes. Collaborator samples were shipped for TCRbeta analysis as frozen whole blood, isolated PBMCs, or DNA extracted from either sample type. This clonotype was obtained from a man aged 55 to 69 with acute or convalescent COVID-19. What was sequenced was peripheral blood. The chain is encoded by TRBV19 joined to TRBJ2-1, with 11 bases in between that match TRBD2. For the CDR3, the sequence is CASSIPSGRTYNEQFF. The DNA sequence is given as TGTGCCAGTAGTATCCCTAGCGGGAGGACCTACAATGAGCAGTTCTTC.